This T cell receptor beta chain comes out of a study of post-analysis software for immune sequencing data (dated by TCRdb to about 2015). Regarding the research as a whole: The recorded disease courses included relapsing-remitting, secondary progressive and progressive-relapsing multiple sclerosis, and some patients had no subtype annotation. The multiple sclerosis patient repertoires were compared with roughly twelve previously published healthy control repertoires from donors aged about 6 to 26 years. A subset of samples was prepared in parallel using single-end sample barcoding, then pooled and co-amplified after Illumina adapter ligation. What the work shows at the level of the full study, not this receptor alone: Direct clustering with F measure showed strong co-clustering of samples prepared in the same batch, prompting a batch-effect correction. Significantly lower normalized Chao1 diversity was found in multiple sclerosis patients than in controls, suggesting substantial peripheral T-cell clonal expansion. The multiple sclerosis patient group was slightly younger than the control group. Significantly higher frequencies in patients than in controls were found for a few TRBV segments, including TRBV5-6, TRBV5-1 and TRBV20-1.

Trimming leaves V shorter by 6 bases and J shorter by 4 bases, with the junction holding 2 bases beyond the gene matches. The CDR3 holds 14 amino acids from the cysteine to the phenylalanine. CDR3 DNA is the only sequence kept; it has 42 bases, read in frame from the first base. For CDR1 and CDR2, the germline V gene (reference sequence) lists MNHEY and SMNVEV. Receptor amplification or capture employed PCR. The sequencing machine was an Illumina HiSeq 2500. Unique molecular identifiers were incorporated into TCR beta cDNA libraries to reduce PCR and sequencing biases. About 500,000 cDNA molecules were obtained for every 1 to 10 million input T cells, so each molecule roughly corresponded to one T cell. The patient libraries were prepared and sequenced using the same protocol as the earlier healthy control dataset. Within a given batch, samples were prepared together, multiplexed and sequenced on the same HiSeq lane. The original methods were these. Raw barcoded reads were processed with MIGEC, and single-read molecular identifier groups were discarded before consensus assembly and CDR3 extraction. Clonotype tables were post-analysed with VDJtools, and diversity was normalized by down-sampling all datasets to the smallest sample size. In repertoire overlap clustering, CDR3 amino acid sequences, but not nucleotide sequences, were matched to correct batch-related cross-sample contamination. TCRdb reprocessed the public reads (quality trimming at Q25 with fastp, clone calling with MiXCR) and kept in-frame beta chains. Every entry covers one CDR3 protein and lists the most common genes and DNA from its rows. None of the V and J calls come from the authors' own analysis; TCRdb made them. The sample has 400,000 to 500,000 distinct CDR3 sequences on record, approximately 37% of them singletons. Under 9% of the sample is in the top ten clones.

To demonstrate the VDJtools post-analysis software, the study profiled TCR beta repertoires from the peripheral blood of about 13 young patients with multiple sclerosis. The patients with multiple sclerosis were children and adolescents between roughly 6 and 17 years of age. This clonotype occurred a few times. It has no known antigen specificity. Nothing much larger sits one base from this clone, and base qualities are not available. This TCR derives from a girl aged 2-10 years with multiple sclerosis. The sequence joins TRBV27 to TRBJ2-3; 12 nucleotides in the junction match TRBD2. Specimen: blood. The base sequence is TGTGCCAGCAGACTAGCGGGGGGATCAGATACGCAGTATTTT. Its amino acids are CASRLAGGSDTQYF.